This TCR beta chain stems from a study of graft-versus-host responses after intestinal transplantation. This table comes from immunoSEQ multiplex PCR, and its TCRdb copy is limited to in-frame clones, with some not included. The repertoire holds over 75,000 clones, with around 86% as singletons. CDR3 length equals 15 residues. Germline V gene sequence: CDR1 MDHEN, CDR2 SYDVKM. Trimming removed 3 bases at V and 0 bases at J, with 6 bases between. The genes are TRBV28 and TRBJ1-6; D ambiguous. The clonotype comes from a human patient who received an intestinal transplant, so some T cells may come from the graft donor. The sequencing here drew on PBMCs, taken 255 days after intestinal transplant. The DNA for the CDR3 is TGTGCCAGCAGTTTTTACACCTCCTATAATTCACCCCTCCACTTT. This sequence encodes CASSFYTSYNSPLHF.